This section outlines one TCR beta chain sequence together with its context. Its antigen is still unknown. This sample is part of a study of T cell clonotyping in hematopoietic cell transplantation. General study findings and limits: Cells were unsorted, so CD4 and CD8 contributions were not separated.

The CDR3 totals 16 residues. Germline lookup yields CDR1 GTSNPN and CDR2 SVGIG (reference sequence). Trimming cost V 0 bases and J 2 bases, with 13 bases left between them. Only in-frame clones appear in the TCRdb table, and some are missing; sequencing was by immunoSEQ multiplex PCR. This repertoire shows about 5,700 clones, roughly 29% found once; its top ten account for 13% to 15%. This TCR came from a male patient aged 35-50 years who had an allogeneic stem cell transplant from an unrelated donor, so the T cells may come from the graft donor. Some clones in this sample may be carry-over from other donors' samples. J is TRBJ1-4 and V is TRBV30; TRBD1 is a possible D gene (5 bases). This specimen consisted of peripheral blood mononuclear cells, obtained 180 days after allogeneic stem cell transplant. CDR3 sequence (DNA): TGTGCCTGGAGTGTACTGGGGCGGCTGACTAATGAAAAACTGTTTTTT. Amino acids: CAWSVLGRLTNEKLFF.